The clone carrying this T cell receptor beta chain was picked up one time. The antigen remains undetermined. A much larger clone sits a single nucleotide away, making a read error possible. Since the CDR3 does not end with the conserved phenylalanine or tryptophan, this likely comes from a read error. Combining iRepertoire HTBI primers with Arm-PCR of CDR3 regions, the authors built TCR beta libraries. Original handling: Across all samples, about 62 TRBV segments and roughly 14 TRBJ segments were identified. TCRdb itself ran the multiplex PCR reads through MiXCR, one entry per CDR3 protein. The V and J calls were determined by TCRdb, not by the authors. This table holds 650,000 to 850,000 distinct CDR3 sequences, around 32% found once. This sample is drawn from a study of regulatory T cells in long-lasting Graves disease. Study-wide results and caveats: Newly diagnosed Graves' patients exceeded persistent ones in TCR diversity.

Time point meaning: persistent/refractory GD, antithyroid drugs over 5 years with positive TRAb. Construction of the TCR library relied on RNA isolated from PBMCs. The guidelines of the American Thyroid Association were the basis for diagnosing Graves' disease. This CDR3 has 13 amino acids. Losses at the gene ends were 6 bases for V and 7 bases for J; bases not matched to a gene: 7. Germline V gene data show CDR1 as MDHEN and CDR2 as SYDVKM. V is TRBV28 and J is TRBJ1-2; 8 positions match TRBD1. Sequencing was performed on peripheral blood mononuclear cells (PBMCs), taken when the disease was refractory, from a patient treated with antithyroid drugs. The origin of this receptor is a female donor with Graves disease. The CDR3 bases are TGTGCCAGCAGAAGGACAGGGACATTTGGCTACACCTCC. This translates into CASRRTGTFGYTS.